The clone carrying this T cell receptor (beta chain) was seen a handful of times. The antigen remains unidentified. The CDR3 extends over 16 amino acids. Germline CDR1 reads MNHEY; CDR2 reads SMNVEV (reference sequence). V trimming: 2 bases; J trimming: 2 bases; junction bases outside the gene matches: 7. This specimen comes from a study of T cells in Graves' hyperthyroidism and ophthalmopathy. Study-wide results and limits: A model of 13 V-J pairs discriminated ophthalmopathy from stable hyperthyroidism. Ophthalmopathy, as predicted by the model, came a median 6.5 months after the prediction.

RNA transcripts provided the source from which TCR beta CDR3 regions were amplified. HTBI primers were used for first-round RT-PCR of the TCR CDR3. TCRdb reprocessed the multiplex PCR reads with MiXCR, giving one entry per CDR3 protein. The table records under 350,000 distinct CDR3 sequences, 15% to 20% of them present only once. The specimen was blood. The TCR originated in a woman in her fifties or sixties with Graves' hyperthyroidism. The chain recombines TRBV27 with TRBJ2-7; 9 bases map to TRBD1. The CDR3 region is CASSLGQGTDPYEQYF. CDR3 coding DNA: TGTGCCAGCAGTTTAGGACAGGGGACGGACCCCTACGAGCAGTACTTC.